This record covers a single TCR beta chain. These data are taken from a study of PD-1 blockade in classical Hodgkin lymphoma. Time point given: cycle 4 day 1 (C4D1), after around six weeks of nivolumab. Every patient was affected by relapse after autologous stem cell transplantation, while exposure to brentuximab vedotin was not uniform. The V end was cut by 4 bases, the J end by 4 bases, with 14 bases between. Germline V gene sequence: CDR1 SGHKS, CDR2 YYEKEE (reference sequence). The CDR3 contains 14 residues. Sequencing used immunoSEQ multiplex PCR; TCRdb keeps in-frame clones, though not all of them. Of about 38,000 clones listed, 70% to 80% are singletons.

This TCR was recovered from a human donor with classical Hodgkin lymphoma. This rearrangement joins TRBV5-5 to TRBJ1-1; TRBD1 might be the D (5 bases). The sample here was peripheral blood mononuclear cells (PBMCs), taken before the fourth cycle of nivolumab. Here the CDR3 reads CASSPYSGTTEAFF. The CDR3 DNA follows: TGTGCCAGCAGCCCTTACTCGGGGACCACTGAAGCTTTCTTT. The full variable domain, completed using reference TRBV5-5 and TRBJ1-1, is DAGVTQSPTHLIKTRGQQVTLRCSPISGHKSVSWYQQVLGQGPQFIFQYYEKEERGRGNFPDRFSARQFPNYSSELNVNALLLGDSALYLCASSPYSGTTEAFFGQGTRLTVV.